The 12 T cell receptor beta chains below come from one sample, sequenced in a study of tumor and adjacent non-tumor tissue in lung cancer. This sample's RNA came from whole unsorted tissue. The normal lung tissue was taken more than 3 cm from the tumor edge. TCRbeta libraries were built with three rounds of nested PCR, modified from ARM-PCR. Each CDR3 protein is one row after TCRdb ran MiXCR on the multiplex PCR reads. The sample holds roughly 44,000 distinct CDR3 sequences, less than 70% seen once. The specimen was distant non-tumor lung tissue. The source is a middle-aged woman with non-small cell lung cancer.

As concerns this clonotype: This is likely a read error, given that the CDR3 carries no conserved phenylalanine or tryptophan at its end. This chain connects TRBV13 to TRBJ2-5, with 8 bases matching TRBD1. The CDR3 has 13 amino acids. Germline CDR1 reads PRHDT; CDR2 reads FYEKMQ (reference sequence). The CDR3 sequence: CASCLDRTGNQYL. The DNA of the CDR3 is TGTGCCAGCTGCTTGGACAGGACAGGGAACCAGTACTTA.

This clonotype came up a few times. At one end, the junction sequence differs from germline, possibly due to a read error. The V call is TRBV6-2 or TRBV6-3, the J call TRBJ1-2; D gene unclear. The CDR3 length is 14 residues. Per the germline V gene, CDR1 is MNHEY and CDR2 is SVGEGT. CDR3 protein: CASNWKVVSYGYTF. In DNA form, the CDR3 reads TGTGCCAGCAATTGGAAGGTGGTTAGCTATGGCTACACCTTT.

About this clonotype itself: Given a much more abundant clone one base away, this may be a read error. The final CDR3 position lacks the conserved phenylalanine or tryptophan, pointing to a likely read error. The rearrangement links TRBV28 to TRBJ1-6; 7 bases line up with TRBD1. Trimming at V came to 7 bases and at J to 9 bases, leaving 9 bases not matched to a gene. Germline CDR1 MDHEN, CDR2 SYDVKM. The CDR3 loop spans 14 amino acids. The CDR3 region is CASTPDRRFSPLHL. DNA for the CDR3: TGTGCCAGCACCCCGGACAGGAGATTTTCACCCCTCCACTTA.

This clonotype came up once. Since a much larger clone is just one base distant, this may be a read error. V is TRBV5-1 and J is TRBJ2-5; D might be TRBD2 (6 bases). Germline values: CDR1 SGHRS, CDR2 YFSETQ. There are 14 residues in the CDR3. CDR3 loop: CASSFGTVQETEYF. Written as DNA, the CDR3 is TGCGCCAGCAGCTTCGGGACTGTTCAAGAGACCGAGTACTTC.

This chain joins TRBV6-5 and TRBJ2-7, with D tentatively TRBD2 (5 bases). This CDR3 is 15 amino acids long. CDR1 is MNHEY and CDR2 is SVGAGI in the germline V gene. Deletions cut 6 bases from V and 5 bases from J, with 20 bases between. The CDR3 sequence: CASSHYSVGWNEQYF. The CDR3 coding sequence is TGTGCCAGCAGCCATTATAGCGTGGGGTGGAACGAGCAGTACTTC.

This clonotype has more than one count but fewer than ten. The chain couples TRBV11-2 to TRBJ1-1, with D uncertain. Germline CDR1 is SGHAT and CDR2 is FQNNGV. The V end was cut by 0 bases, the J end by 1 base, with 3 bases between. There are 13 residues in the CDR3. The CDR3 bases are TGTGCCAGCAGCTTAGAAGAGAACACTGAAGCTTTCTTT. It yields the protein CASSLEENTEAFF. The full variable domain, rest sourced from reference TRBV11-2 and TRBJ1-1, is EAGVAQSPRYKIIEKRQSVAFWCNPISGHATLYWYQQILGQGPKLLIQFQNNGVVDDSQLPKDRFSAERLKGVDSTLKIQPAKLEDSAVYLCASSLEENTEAFFGQGTRLTVV.

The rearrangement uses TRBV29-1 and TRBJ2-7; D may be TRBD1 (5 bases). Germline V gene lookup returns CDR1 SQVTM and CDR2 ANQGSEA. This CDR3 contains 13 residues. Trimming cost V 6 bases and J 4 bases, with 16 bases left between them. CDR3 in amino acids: CSVSTRQSYEQYF. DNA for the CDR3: TGCAGCGTATCAACGAGACAGAGTTACGAGCAGTACTTC.

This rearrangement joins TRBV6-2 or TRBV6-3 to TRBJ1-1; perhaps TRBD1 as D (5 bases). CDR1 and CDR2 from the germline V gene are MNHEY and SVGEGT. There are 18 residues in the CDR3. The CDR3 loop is CPGSYHRGAGQDNTEAFF. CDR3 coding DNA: TGTCCCGGCAGTTACCACAGAGGGGCCGGGCAGGATAACACTGAAGCTTTCTTT.

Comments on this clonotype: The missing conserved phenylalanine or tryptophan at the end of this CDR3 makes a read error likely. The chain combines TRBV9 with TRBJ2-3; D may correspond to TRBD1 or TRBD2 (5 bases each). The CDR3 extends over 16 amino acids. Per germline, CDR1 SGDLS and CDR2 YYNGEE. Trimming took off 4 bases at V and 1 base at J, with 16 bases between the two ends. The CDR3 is CASSSGSTTRTDTQYS. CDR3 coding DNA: TGTGCCAGCAGCTCAGGGAGTACCACGCGCACAGATACGCAGTATTCT.

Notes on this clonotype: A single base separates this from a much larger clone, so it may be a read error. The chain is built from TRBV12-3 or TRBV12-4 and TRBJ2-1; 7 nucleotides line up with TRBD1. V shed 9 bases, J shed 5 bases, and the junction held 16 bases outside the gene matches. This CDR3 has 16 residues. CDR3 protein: CARRRDRARTNNEQFF. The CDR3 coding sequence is TGTGCCAGGAGACGCGACAGGGCGCGCACTAACAATGAGCAGTTCTTC.

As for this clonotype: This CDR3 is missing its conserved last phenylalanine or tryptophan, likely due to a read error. The CDR3: CASSLSSGLYEQYL. DNA of the CDR3: TGTGCCAGCAGCTTATCGTCAGGCCTCTACGAGCAGTACCTC. The genes are TRBV28 and TRBJ2-7; D is unresolved. The CDR3 covers 14 residues. The germline gives CDR1 MDHEN, CDR2 SYDVKM.

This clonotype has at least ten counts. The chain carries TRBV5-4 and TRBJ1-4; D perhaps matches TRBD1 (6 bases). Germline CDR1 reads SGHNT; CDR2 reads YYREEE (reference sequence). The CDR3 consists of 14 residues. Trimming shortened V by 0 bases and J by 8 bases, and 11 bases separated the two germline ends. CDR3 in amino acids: CASSLDGGQEKLFF. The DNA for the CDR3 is TGTGCCAGCAGCTTGGATGGGGGGCAGGAAAAACTGTTTTTT. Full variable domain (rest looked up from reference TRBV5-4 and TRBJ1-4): ETGVTQSPTHLIKTRGQQVTLRCSSQSGHNTVSWYQQALGQGPQFIFQYYREEENGRGNFPPRFSGLQFPNYSSELNVNALELDDSALYLCASSLDGGQEKLFFGSGTQLSVL.